The 13 T cell receptor beta chains in this list originate from one sample, sequenced in a study of blood T cells in healthy people across ages (dated by TCRdb to between 2014 and 2017). Receptors were amplified or captured by 5' RACE. Instrument on record: Illumina HiSeq 2500. A second PCR of roughly 7 to 11 cycles was run with a J-beta primer mix and a sample-barcoded 5' primer. TCRdb applied fastp at Q25 and MiXCR to the public reads, then kept only in-frame beta chains. For every CDR3 protein sequence, its rows merge into one entry that carries the most common genes and DNA. This sample is represented by 550,000 to 750,000 distinct CDR3 sequences; more than 20% of them were singletons. Together, the top ten hold 3.5% to 4% of the sample. Material: blood. These receptors were collected from a man between 65 and 79 years old in good health.

There are many counts of this clonotype. The gene calls are TRBV12-3 or TRBV12-4 and TRBJ1-2, with D uncertain. The V and J ends lost 8 bases and 8 bases respectively, with 12 bases between them. This CDR3 has 11 residues. Written as DNA, the CDR3 is TGTGCCAGCTCCCTTGGCGGGGGCTACACCTTC. This encodes CASSLGGGYTF.

In this sample, this clonotype turned up a few times. This sequence joins TRBV5-4 and TRBJ2-5; 14 bases line up with TRBD2. CDR1 is SGHNT, CDR2 YYREEE, per germline (reference sequence). The V and J ends lost 4 bases and 5 bases, in that order; junction bases with no gene match: 10. The CDR3 has 17 residues. The CDR3 loop is CASSPGTSGSPGETQYF. Written as DNA, the CDR3 is TGTGCCAGCAGCCCAGGGACTAGCGGGAGTCCCGGTGAGACCCAGTACTTC.

This chain uses TRBV20-1 with TRBJ1-1; D gene unclear. CDR3 length: 13 residues. Per germline, CDR1 DFQATT and CDR2 SNEGSKA (reference sequence). V was shortened by 4 bases and J by 0 bases, with 9 bases between the two germline ends. The DNA of the CDR3 is TGCAGTGCTAACGGCATCCTGAACACTGAAGCTTTCTTT. This codes for CSANGILNTEAFF.

The chain recombines TRBV19 with TRBJ2-5; tentative D call: TRBD2 (6 bases). The germline CDR1 and CDR2 sequences are LNHDA and SQIVND (reference sequence). The CDR3 covers 13 residues. V lost 3 bases and J lost 4, with 9 bases in between. CDR3 amino acids: CASSIGGAETQYF. CDR3 coding DNA: TGTGCCAGTAGTATTGGCGGGGCAGAGACCCAGTACTTC.

This clonotype has a handful of counts. The V gene is TRBV14, the J gene TRBJ2-7, with a possible D match to TRBD2 (6 bases). The CDR3 loop spans 12 amino acids. Trimming cost V 9 bases and J 3 bases, with 12 bases left between them. Per germline, CDR1 SGHDN and CDR2 FVKESK. CDR3 nucleotide sequence: TGTGCCAGTGGGGGGTCGCTCTACGAGCAGTACTTC. This codes for CASGGSLYEQYF. The full variable domain, completed using reference TRBV14 and TRBJ2-7, is EAGVTQFPSHSVIEKGQTVTLRCDPISGHDNLYWYRRVMGKEIKFLLHFVKESKQDESGMPNNRFLAERTGGTYSTLKVQPAELEDSGVYFCASGGSLYEQYFGPGTRLTVT.

The chain carries TRBV6-5 and TRBJ2-6, with D possibly matching TRBD2 (5 bases). Germline assignment: CDR1 MNHEY and CDR2 SVGAGI. V shed 2 bases and J shed 4 bases, with 12 bases lying between them. This CDR3 region has 16 residues. CDR3 DNA: TGTGCCAGCAGTTACGACCCGACGGGGGGGGCCAACGTCCTGACTTTC. Translating gives CASSYDPTGGANVLTF.

In its sample, this clonotype was seen a few times. This chain uses TRBV20-1 with TRBJ2-7; 11 nucleotides align to TRBD2. With 0 bases clipped from V and 3 bases from J, the junction kept 7 bases outside the gene matches. The germline CDR1 and CDR2 sequences are DFQATT and SNEGSKA (reference sequence). The CDR3 consists of 16 residues. The CDR3 nucleotides read TGCAGTGCTAGAGATTCCTATAGCGGGAGGGGCTACGAGCAGTACTTC. Translation gives CSARDSYSGRGYEQYF.

The chain uses TRBV20-1 and TRBJ2-7; 9 positions agree with TRBD1. The CDR3 covers 15 residues. V lost 6 bases to trimming and J lost 4 bases; unmatched junction nucleotides: 13. CDR1 and CDR2 from the germline V gene are DFQATT and SNEGSKA (reference sequence). As DNA, the CDR3 is TGCAGTGCCGGGTCCTCGGACAGGGGCATGTACGAGCAGTACTTC. Its translation: CSAGSSDRGMYEQYF.

This clonotype showed up just a few times. J is TRBJ2-5 and V is TRBV5-1, with D perhaps matching TRBD2 (6 bases). Trimming left V 4 bases short and J 1 base short, with 17 bases between. Germline V CDR1 and CDR2: SGHRS, YFSETQ. This CDR3 comprises 16 residues. The CDR3 protein is CASSLGGAGPQETQYF. Here the CDR3 DNA reads TGCGCCAGCAGCCTGGGAGGAGCGGGTCCCCAAGAGACCCAGTACTTC.

The V and J genes are TRBV7-3 and TRBJ2-1; TRBD1 agrees at 9 bases. Gene TRBJ2-7 matches the end of the DNA better, so the J call may be wrong. This CDR3 contains 17 residues. In germline, CDR1 is SGHTA, CDR2 FQGTGA. CDR3 nucleotide sequence: TGTGCCAGCAGCCCAGAAGGGGTAGGACAGGGGCACCACGAGCAGTACTTC. The encoded protein is CASSPEGVGQGHHEQYF.

This sequence joins TRBV4-1 and TRBJ2-1; D might be TRBD1 (6 bases). Germline V CDR1 and CDR2: MGHRA, YSYEKL. V gave up 4 bases and J gave up 7 bases, with 11 bases separating them. This CDR3 region has 13 residues. CDR3 sequence (DNA): TGCGCCAGCAGCCGTCTGCAGGGGAATGAGCAGTTCTTC. This translates into CASSRLQGNEQFF.

The genes are TRBV5-1 and TRBJ2-2; the D gene is possibly TRBD2 (5 bases). The CDR3 has 15 residues. Looked up from germline, CDR1 is SGHRS and CDR2 is YFSETQ. V was clipped by 6 bases and J by 3 bases, with 15 bases between them. The DNA of the CDR3 is TGCGCCAGCAAATCAATGGCGGGCTACACCGGGGAGCTGTTTTTT. This encodes CASKSMAGYTGELFF.

With regard to this clonotype: This likely comes from a read error, as the CDR3 has no conserved phenylalanine or tryptophan at its end. The J gene is TRBJ2-3, the V gene TRBV15; possible D gene TRBD2, 6 bases. CDR3 length: 12 amino acids. Germline V gene data show CDR1 as LNHNV and CDR2 as YYDKDF (reference sequence). Trimming stripped 1 base from V and 9 bases from J, with 8 bases between. CDR3 amino acids: CATSRAGETQYL. For the CDR3, the DNA is TGTGCCACCAGCAGAGCGGGGGAAACGCAGTATCTT.